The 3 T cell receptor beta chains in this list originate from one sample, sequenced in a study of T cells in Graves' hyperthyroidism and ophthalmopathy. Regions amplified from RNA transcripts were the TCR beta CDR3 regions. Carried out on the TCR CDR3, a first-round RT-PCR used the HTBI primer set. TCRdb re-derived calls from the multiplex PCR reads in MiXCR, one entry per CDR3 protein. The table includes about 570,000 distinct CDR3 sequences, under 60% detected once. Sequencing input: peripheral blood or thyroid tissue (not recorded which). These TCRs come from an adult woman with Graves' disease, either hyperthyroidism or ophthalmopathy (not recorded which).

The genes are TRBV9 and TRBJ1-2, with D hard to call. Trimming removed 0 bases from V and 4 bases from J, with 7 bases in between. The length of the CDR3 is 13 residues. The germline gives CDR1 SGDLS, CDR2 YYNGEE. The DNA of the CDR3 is TGTGCCAGCAGCGTAGAAGAGGGCTATGGCTACACCTTC. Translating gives CASSVEEGYGYTF.

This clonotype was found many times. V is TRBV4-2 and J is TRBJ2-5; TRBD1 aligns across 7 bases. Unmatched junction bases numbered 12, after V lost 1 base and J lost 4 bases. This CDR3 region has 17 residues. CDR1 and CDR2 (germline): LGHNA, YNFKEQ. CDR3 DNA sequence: TGTGCCAGCAGCCAAGCCCGACAGGGCGCCCCCAGAGAGACCCAGTACTTC. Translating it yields CASSQARQGAPRETQYF.

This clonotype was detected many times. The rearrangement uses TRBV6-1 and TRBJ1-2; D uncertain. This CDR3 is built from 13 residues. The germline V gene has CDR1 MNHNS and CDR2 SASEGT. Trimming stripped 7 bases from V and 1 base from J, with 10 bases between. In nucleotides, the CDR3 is TGTGCCAGCACAAGGCGGAATAACTATGGCTACACCTTC. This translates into CASTRRNNYGYTF.